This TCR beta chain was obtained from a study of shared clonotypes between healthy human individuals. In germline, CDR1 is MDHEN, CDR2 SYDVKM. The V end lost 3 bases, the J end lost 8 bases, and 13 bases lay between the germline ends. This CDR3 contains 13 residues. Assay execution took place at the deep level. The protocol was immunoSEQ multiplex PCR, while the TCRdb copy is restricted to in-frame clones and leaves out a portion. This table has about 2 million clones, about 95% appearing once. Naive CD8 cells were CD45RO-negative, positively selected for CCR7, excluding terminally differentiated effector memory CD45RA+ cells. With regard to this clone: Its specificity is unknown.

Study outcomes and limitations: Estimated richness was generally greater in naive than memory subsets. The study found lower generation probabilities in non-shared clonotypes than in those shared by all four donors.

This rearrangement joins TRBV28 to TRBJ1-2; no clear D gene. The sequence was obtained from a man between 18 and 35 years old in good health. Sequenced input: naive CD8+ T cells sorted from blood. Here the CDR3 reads CASSFGGLRGYTF. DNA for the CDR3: TGTGCCAGCAGTTTTGGCGGTCTAAGAGGCTACACCTTC.